Shown below are 3 T cell receptor beta chains from a single sample sequenced in a study of regulatory T cells in long-lasting Graves disease. The TCR beta library used iRepertoire HTBI primers with Arm-PCR amplification of CDR3. TCRdb used MiXCR to reprocess the multiplex PCR reads, holding one entry per CDR3 protein. The sample consists of a few hundred thousand distinct CDR3 sequences, about a quarter of them appearing once. The time point was: persistent/refractory GD, antithyroid drugs over 5 years with positive TRAb. Generation of the TCR library employed RNA extracted from PBMCs. The sample in question was peripheral blood mononuclear cells (PBMCs), obtained when the disease was refractory, from a patient treated with antithyroid drugs. These receptors originate from a female donor with Graves disease.

This clonotype was found many times. The chain joins TRBV2 to TRBJ2-2; 7 bases fit TRBD2. Germline-derived CDR1 and CDR2 are SNHLY and FYNNEI. CDR3 length: 14 amino acids. The V segment lost 8 bases and the J segment 6 bases; nucleotides outside the gene matches: 9. As DNA, the CDR3 is TGTGCCAGCGGGCGGGAGTTTCGGGCCGGGGAGCTGTTTTTT. It codes for CASGREFRAGELFF.

This clonotype came up a few times. This chain joins TRBV28 and TRBJ2-5; the match to TRBD2 covers 10 bases. After removal of 6 bases from V and 5 bases from J, the junction contained 15 bases not matched to a gene. CDR1 is MDHEN, CDR2 SYDVKM, per germline. This CDR3 has 17 residues. CDR3 nucleotide sequence: TGTGCCAGCAGCCCAAGGAGTGGGGGACTAGCGTTGGAGACCCAGTACTTC. Protein: CASSPRSGGLALETQYF.

A word on this clonotype: Its ends do not fully match the called genes, so a read error is possible. The V gene is TRBV3-1, the J gene TRBJ2-1; D unclear. CDR1 and CDR2 from the germline V gene are LGHDT and YNNKEL (reference sequence). The CDR3 contains 13 residues. The DNA for the CDR3 is TGTGCCAGCAGCCGCTCAGTTTACAATGAGCAGCTCTTC. It yields the protein CASSRSVYNEQLF.